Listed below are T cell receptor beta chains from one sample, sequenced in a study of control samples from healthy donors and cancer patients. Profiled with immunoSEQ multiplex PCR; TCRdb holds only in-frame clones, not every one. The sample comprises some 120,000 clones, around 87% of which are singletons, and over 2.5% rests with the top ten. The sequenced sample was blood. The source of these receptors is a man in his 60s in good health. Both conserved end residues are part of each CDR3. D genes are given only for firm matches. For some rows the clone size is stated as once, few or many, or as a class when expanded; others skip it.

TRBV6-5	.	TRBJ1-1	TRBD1	TGTGCCAGCAGTTACAGCGGACAGGGGAACACTGAAGCTTTCTTT	CASSYSGQGNTEAFF
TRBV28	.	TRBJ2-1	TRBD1	TGTGCCAGCAGTTTTTCCGGACAGGGCTCCTACAATGAGCAGTTCTTC	CASSFSGQGSYNEQFF
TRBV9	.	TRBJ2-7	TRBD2	TGTGCCAGCAGCGTAGCGGGGGGAGACGGGCTCGAGCAGTACTTC	CASSVAGGDGLEQYF
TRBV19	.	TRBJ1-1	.	TGTGCCAGTAGGACGGGCGCCAGAGTCACTGAAGCTTTCTTT	CASRTGARVTEAFF
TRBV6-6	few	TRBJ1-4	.	TGTGCCACTAACGGACAGAAGGTTGAAAAACTGTTTTTT	CATNGQKVEKLFF
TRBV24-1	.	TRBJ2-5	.	TGTGCCACCAGTGGAATAGCCGGGAACGCCCAAGAGACCCAGTACTTC	CATSGIAGNAQETQYF
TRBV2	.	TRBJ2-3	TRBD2	TGTGCCAGCAGTGAAGGACTAGCGGGGGGTCAAGATACGCAGTATTTT	CASSEGLAGGQDTQYF
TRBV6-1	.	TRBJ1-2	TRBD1	TGTGCCAGCAGTGAAGGGCAGGGGGCGGCGGATCTGGTCGGTGGCTACACCTTC	CASSEGQGAADLVGGYTF
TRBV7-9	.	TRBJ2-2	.	TGTGCCAGCAGCTTAGGGGTCGGGACCGGGGAGCTGTTTTTT	CASSLGVGTGELFF
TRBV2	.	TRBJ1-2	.	TGTGCCAGCACTACGGACAGCGGAAATGGCTACACCTTC	CASTTDSGNGYTF
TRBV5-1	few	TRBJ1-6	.	TGCGCCAGCAGCTTGGGACAGAAAAATTCACCCCTCCACTTT	CASSLGQKNSPLHF
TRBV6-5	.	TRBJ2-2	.	TGTGCCAGCAGACGGGACCCCACGGCCGGGGAGCTGTTTTTT	CASRRDPTAGELFF
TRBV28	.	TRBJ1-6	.	TGTGCCAGCCGCCAACGGGGCTCCTATAATTCACCCCTCCACTTT	CASRQRGSYNSPLHF
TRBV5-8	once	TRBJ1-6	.	TGTGCCAGCAGCTTGCCGCTCGTAGGGCCTCACGATAATTCACCCCTCCACTTT	CASSLPLVGPHDNSPLHF
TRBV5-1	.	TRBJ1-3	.	TGCGCCAGCAGCATTGGGACGGGCTCTGGAAACACCATATATTTT	CASSIGTGSGNTIYF
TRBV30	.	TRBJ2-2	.	TGTGCCTGGAGGAGACAGCCGCGGAACACCGGGGAGCTGTTTTTT	CAWRRQPRNTGELFF
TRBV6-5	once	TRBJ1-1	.	TGTGCCAGCAGCAGGCCTGGCACTGAAGCTTTCTTT	CASSRPGTEAFF
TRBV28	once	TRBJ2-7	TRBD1	TGTGCCAGCAGTCTCACCGGGACAGGGCCAGCGTACGAGCAGTACTTC	CASSLTGTGPAYEQYF
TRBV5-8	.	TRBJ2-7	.	TGTGCCAGCAGCTTCTCGCGGGAGCAGTACTTC	CASSFSREQYF
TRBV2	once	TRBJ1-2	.	TGTGCCAGCGGCGACTATGGCTACACCTTC	CASGDYGYTF
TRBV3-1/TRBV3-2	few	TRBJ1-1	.	TGTGCCAGCAGCCAAGAGGGGTGGTCTGAAGCTTTCTTT	CASSQEGWSEAFF
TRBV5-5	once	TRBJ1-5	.	TGTGCCAGCAGCTGGGGCGTAGGGGAGAATCAGCCCCAGCATTTT	CASSWGVGENQPQHF
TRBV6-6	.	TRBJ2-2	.	TGTGCTCCCAATAGGGGCCCGAACACCGGGGAGCTGTTTTTT	CAPNRGPNTGELFF
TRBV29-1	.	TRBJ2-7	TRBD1	TGCAGCGTTGAAGGTGCTAGGACAGGGGGGGCCTACGAGCAGTACTTC	CSVEGARTGGAYEQYF
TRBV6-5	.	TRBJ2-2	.	TGTGCCAGCAGTTCATCACCCCACGGGGAGCTGTTTTTT	CASSSSPHGELFF
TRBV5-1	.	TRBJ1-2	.	TGCGCCAGCAGCTTGGCTCCGTCCCCGGGGGGACAATATGGCTACACCTTC	CASSLAPSPGGQYGYTF